This entry lists 25 T cell receptor beta chains sequenced from one sample in a study of T cells after yellow fever vaccination. A single record per CDR3 protein comes from TCRdb applying MiXCR to the 5' RACE reads. The profile covers about 85,000 distinct CDR3 sequences, with less than 15% appearing a single time and approximately 23% taken by the ten largest. Sample: CD8+ T cells not binding an NS4B(214-222) dextramer, sorted from PBMCs, taken 21 days after the first yellow fever vaccination. The origin of the receptors is a man aged 18 to 35 who received the YFV17D yellow fever vaccine.

A few counts support this clonotype. The chain's CDR3 is CASLDRGAPDTQYF. CDR3 nucleotide sequence: TGCGCCAGCCTGGACAGGGGGGCTCCCGATACGCAGTATTTT. The rearrangement uses TRBV4-1 and TRBJ2-3; 10 bases map to TRBD1. The V gene's germline CDR1 is MGHRA and CDR2 YSYEKL. The J segment lost 6 bases and the V segment lost 8 bases, leaving 8 bases of the junction unmatched. This CDR3 is 14 amino acids long.

This clonotype was seen only a few times. The chain recombines TRBV11-2 with TRBJ2-1; 7 nucleotides match TRBD1. Germline values: CDR1 SGHAT, CDR2 FQNNGV. The J segment lost 3 bases and the V segment lost 5 bases, leaving 10 bases of the junction unmatched. CDR3 size: 16 residues. CDR3 amino acids: CASSTLTGHNYNEQFF. CDR3 nucleotides: TGTGCCAGCAGCACGTTGACAGGGCACAACTACAATGAGCAGTTCTTC.

This clonotype was recorded a few times. The gene calls are TRBV5-6 and TRBJ2-1; 7 bases align to TRBD1. Trimming at V came to 6 bases and at J to 0 bases, leaving 3 bases not matched to a gene. The CDR3 sequence is 14 residues long. Germline CDR1 is SGHDT and CDR2 is YYEEEE. CDR3 region: CASIWTGSYNEQFF. The CDR3 DNA reads as TGTGCCAGCATCTGGACAGGCTCCTACAATGAGCAGTTCTTC.

As for this clonotype: At one boundary the junction diverges from the germline segment, which might be a read error. The chain links TRBV4-1 to TRBJ2-5; 7 bases map to TRBD2. In germline, CDR1 is MGHRA, CDR2 YSYEKL. The CDR3 length is 17 residues. This CDR3 is CAISQEVQRGYQETQYF. Here the CDR3 DNA reads TGCGCCATCAGCCAAGAGGTCCAGCGGGGTTATCAAGAGACCCAGTACTTC.

This clonotype was counted a few times. The rearrangement links TRBV6-1 to TRBJ1-6; 12 bases are a match to TRBD1. Germline V lookup: CDR1 MNHNS, CDR2 SASEGT. This CDR3 comprises 16 residues. V gave up 3 bases and J gave up 7 bases; unmatched junction bases: 4. In nucleotides, the CDR3 is TGTGCCAGCAGTGAGCCGGGACAGGGGGCGAATTCACCCCTCCACTTT. Translating gives CASSEPGQGANSPLHF.

The chain uses TRBV2 and TRBJ2-2; maybe TRBD2 (5 bases). The CDR3 extends over 14 amino acids. Germline-derived CDR1 and CDR2 are SNHLY and FYNNEI. V lost 6 bases, J lost 6 bases, and 14 bases lay in between. The CDR3 nucleotides are TGTGCCAGCAGGTTACGCGGGCTTCCCGGGGAGCTGTTTTTT. It specifies CASRLRGLPGELFF.

The J gene is TRBJ2-1, the V gene TRBV5-1, with D tentatively TRBD1 (6 bases). Germline assignment: CDR1 SGHRS and CDR2 YFSETQ. The ends were cut back, 0 bases at V and 5 bases at J, with 18 bases in the middle. This CDR3 is 17 amino acids long. CDR3 residues: CASSLGILQGPNNEQFF. The CDR3, as DNA: TGCGCCAGCAGCTTGGGAATTCTACAGGGTCCTAACAATGAGCAGTTCTTC.

This clonotype was recorded at least ten times. This chain links TRBV7-2 with TRBJ2-1; tentatively, D is TRBD1 or TRBD2 (5 bases each). The CDR3 runs to 13 residues. V shed 1 base and J shed 16 bases, with 17 bases lying between them. CDR1 is SGHTA and CDR2 is FQGNSA in the germline V gene. DNA of the CDR3: TGTGCCAGCAGCTTAGGGGGGTGGGACGATGAATTCTTC. It specifies CASSLGGWDDEFF.

The CDR3 DNA reads as TGTGCCAGCAGCCAAACTCCGGGACAGGGTACGGGATCGATTACGAACACCGGGGAGCTGTTTTTT. Translation gives CASSQTPGQGTGSITNTGELFF. The chain employs TRBV13 and TRBJ2-2; TRBD1 aligns across 9 bases. V was pared by 5 bases and J by 0 bases, with 22 bases of the junction left unmatched. The length of the CDR3 is 22 residues. CDR1 is PRHDT, CDR2 FYEKMQ, per germline (reference sequence).

The rearrangement uses TRBV4-1 and TRBJ2-5; D unresolved. The CDR3 length is 15 residues. The V end was cut by 0 bases, the J end by 0 bases, with 8 bases between. Germline loops: CDR1 MGHRA, CDR2 YSYEKL. This chain's CDR3 is CASSQDGYNQETQYF. CDR3 nucleotides: TGCGCCAGCAGCCAAGATGGATATAACCAAGAGACCCAGTACTTC.

This sequence joins TRBV6-2 or TRBV6-3 and TRBJ2-1; 9 bases align to TRBD1. CDR3 size: 16 residues. Germline V gene lookup returns CDR1 MNHEY and CDR2 SVGEGT. After removal of 1 base from V and 3 bases from J, the junction contained 4 bases not matched to a gene. The CDR3: CASSYLTGGFYNEQFF. The CDR3 DNA is TGTGCCAGCAGTTACTTAACAGGGGGCTTCTACAATGAGCAGTTCTTC.

The rearrangement joins TRBV7-2 to TRBJ2-5, with D perhaps given as TRBD1 or TRBD2 (5 bases each). Germline V gene lookup returns CDR1 SGHTA and CDR2 FQGNSA. V was shortened by 4 bases and J by 14 bases, with 14 bases between the two germline ends. CDR3 length: 11 residues. This CDR3 reads CASSWAGRGYF. In DNA, the CDR3 is TGTGCCAGCAGCTGGGCTGGACGGGGCTACTTC.

The V call is TRBV20-1, the J call TRBJ2-7; a weak D match, TRBD1 (5 bases). Germline V gives CDR1 DFQATT, CDR2 SNEGSKA (reference sequence). Trimming removed 5 bases at V and 0 bases at J, with 11 bases between. CDR3 length: 13 residues. Written as DNA, the CDR3 is TGCAGTGCTGGGGCATTGGTCTCCTACGAGCAGTACGTC. Translating gives CSAGALVSYEQYV.

The rearrangement uses TRBV6-1 and TRBJ1-5; D is undetermined. Germline V gene data show CDR1 as MNHNS and CDR2 as SASEGT. Deletions cut 6 bases from V and 4 bases from J, with 13 bases between. The CDR3 contains 14 residues. The CDR3: CASSLDMSNQPQHF. CDR3 bases: TGTGCCAGCAGCCTTGACATGTCGAATCAGCCCCAGCATTTT.

This clonotype came up many times. This chain uses TRBV9 with TRBJ2-1, with 8 bases aligning to TRBD1. CDR3 length: 15 residues. Germline CDR1 is SGDLS and CDR2 is YYNGEE. Unmatched junction bases numbered 7, after V lost 4 bases and J lost 4 bases. CDR3 in DNA: TGTGCCAGCAGCCCCGGGGACAGGCTATACAATGAGCAGTTCTTC. Translation gives CASSPGDRLYNEQFF. The variable domain in full, completed from reference TRBV9 and TRBJ2-1, reads DSGVTQTPKHLITATGQRVTLRCSPRSGDLSVYWYQQSLDQGLQFLIQYYNGEERAKGNILERFSAQQFPDLHSELNLSSLELGDSALYFCASSPGDRLYNEQFFGPGTRLTVL.

V is TRBV20-1 and J is TRBJ2-5; D might be TRBD1 (6 bases). In germline, CDR1 is DFQATT, CDR2 SNEGSKA (reference sequence). This CDR3 is built from 14 residues. The V gene lost 3 bases and the J gene lost 5 bases, with 16 bases spanning the gap. CDR3 bases: TGCAGTGCTAGGGCAGGGGAATCCAGGGAGACCCAGTACTTC. It yields the protein CSARAGESRETQYF.

At least ten counts were recorded for this clonotype. The CDR3 DNA reads TGTGCCAGCAGCCGGACTAGCGGGGGGCGCGGTGAGCAGTTCTTC. This codes for CASSRTSGGRGEQFF. The chain is built from TRBV6-5 and TRBJ2-1; 14 positions agree with TRBD2. CDR1 and CDR2 from the germline V gene are MNHEY and SVGAGI. Trimming at V came to 6 bases and at J to 9 bases, leaving 7 bases not matched to a gene. The CDR3 totals 15 residues.

This clonotype has a handful of counts. The chain carries TRBV15 and TRBJ2-1, with D hard to call. CDR3 length equals 14 residues. The germline gives CDR1 LNHNV, CDR2 YYDKDF (reference sequence). V was pared by 5 bases and J by 0 bases, with 8 bases between. The CDR3 DNA reads TGTGCCACCAGCCCTCCTAGCTCCTACAATGAGCAGTTCTTC. It is translated as CATSPPSSYNEQFF.

The chain uses TRBV14 and TRBJ2-3; TRBD2 aligns across 9 bases. The CDR3 is 17 residues long. From germline, CDR1 is SGHDN and CDR2 FVKESK. V was clipped by 4 bases and J by 4 bases; unmatched bases: 12. This CDR3 reads CASSPPEGGGASDTQYF. CDR3 DNA: TGTGCCAGCAGCCCACCCGAGGGCGGGGGGGCATCAGATACGCAGTATTTT.

This clonotype was seen a handful of times. The chain combines TRBV2 with TRBJ2-5; the D is unclear. V was cut by 7 bases and J by 3 bases, with 9 bases left in between. Germline lookup yields CDR1 SNHLY and CDR2 FYNNEI. The CDR3 consists of 12 residues. The CDR3 loop is CASNLKEETQYF. The CDR3 DNA sequence: TGTGCCAGCAATCTGAAGGAAGAGACCCAGTACTTC.

This sequence joins TRBV5-1 and TRBJ2-3; no clear D. V lost 2 bases, J lost 1 base, and 5 bases lay in between. Germline assignment: CDR1 SGHRS and CDR2 YFSETQ. The CDR3 has 13 amino acids. CDR3 protein: CASSLIGTDTQYF. The CDR3 nucleotides read TGCGCCAGCAGCTTAATAGGCACAGATACGCAGTATTTT.

The chain combines TRBV29-1 with TRBJ1-2; D remains unclear. From germline, CDR1 is SQVTM and CDR2 ANQGSEA. The CDR3 sequence is 12 residues long. Trimming removed 8 bases at V and 8 bases at J, with 18 bases between. The CDR3 nucleotides read TGCAGCTCCCGGGGAGTTGAAGAAGGCTACACCTTC. Encoded protein: CSSRGVEEGYTF.

The CDR3 loop reads CASSKGTTGLNTEAFF. DNA for the CDR3: TGCGCCAGCAGCAAGGGGACGACAGGGCTGAACACTGAAGCTTTCTTT. The chain recombines TRBV4-3 with TRBJ1-1, with 7 bases that match TRBD1. J was trimmed by 0 bases and V by 5 bases; bases with no gene match: 9. This CDR3 has 16 residues. Per the germline V gene, CDR1 is LGHNA and CDR2 is YSLEER.

The chain couples TRBV29-1 to TRBJ2-1; 13 nucleotides align to TRBD2. The J segment lost 8 bases and the V segment lost 3 bases, leaving 4 bases of the junction unmatched. The CDR3 is 14 amino acids. CDR1 is SQVTM and CDR2 is ANQGSEA in the germline V gene. The CDR3 spells CSVDTSGGVDEQFF. Here the CDR3 DNA reads TGCAGCGTTGACACTAGCGGGGGGGTTGATGAGCAGTTCTTC.

The gene calls are TRBV7-8 and TRBJ2-7; weak D call: TRBD2 (6 bases). The CDR3 length is 15 residues. V shed 4 bases and J shed 7 bases, with 20 bases lying between them. Germline V gene data show CDR1 as SGHVS and CDR2 as FQNEAQ. CDR3 sequence (DNA): TGTGCCAGCAGCTCGACGCGGGGCACCGTCGGGGAGCAGTACGTC. It codes for CASSSTRGTVGEQYV.